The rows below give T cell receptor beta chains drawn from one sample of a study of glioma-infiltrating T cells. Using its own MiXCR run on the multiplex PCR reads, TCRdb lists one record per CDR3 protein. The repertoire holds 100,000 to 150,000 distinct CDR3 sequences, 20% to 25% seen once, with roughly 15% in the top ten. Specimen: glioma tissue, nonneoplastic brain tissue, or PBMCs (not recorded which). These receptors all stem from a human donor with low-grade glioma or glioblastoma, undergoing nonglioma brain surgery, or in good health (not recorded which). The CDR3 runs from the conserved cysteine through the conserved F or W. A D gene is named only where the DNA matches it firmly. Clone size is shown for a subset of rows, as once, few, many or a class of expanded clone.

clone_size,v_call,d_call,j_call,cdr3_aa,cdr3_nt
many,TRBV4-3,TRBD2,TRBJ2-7,CASSQDLLADDYEQYF,TGCGCCAGCAGCCAAGATCTCCTAGCGGACGACTACGAGCAGTACTTC
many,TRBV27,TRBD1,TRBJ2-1,CASSSGGQGTYNEQFF,TGTGCCAGCAGTTCGGGGGGACAGGGGACCTACAATGAGCAGTTCTTC
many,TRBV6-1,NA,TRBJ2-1,CASRRSSYNEQFF,TGTGCCAGCAGGAGGAGCTCCTACAATGAGCAGTTCTTC
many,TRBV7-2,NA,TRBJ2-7,CASSLATTVPLEQYF,TGTGCCAGCAGCTTAGCGACGACGGTTCCTTTAGAGCAGTACTTC
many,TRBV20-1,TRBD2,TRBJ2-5,CSASPGLAGQTQYF,TGCAGTGCTAGCCCCGGACTAGCGGGGCAGACCCAGTACTTC
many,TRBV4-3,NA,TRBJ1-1,CASSQDGTVNTEAFF,TGCGCCAGCAGCCAAGATGGCACGGTGAACACTGAAGCTTTCTTT
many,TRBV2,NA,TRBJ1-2,CASSEQGPYGYTF,TGTGCCAGCAGTGAACAGGGTCCCTATGGCTACACCTTC
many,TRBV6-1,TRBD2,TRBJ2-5,CASSEPGLAGGQETQYF,TGTGCCAGCAGTGAGCCGGGACTAGCGGGAGGCCAAGAGACCCAGTACTTC
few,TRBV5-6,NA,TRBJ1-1,CASSWWGAGTEAFF,TGTGCCAGCAGCTGGTGGGGGGCAGGTACTGAAGCTTTCTTT
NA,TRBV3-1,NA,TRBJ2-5,CASSHNAGEETQYF,TGTGCCAGCAGCCACAATGCAGGGGAAGAGACCCAGTACTTC
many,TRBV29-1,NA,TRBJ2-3,CSVVPGLQPTDTQYF,TGCAGCGTTGTCCCGGGACTCCAACCCACAGATACGCAGTATTTT
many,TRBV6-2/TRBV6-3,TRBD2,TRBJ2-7,CASSYLSAGLAGTYAEQYF,TGTGCCAGCAGTTACCTCTCCGCCGGACTAGCGGGTACCTACGCGGAGCAGTACTTC
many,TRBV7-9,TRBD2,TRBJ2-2,CASSSAGDTGELFF,TGTGCCAGCAGCTCTGCGGGGGACACCGGGGAGCTGTTTTTT